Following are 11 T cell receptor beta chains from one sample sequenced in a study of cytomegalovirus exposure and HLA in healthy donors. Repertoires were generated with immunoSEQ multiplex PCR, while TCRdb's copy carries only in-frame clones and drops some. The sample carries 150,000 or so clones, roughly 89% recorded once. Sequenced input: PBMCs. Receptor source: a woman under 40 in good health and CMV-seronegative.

The CDR3 coding sequence is TGTGCCAGCAGTGGACAGCACCAAGAGACCCAGTACTTC. This translates into CASSGQHQETQYF. The J gene is TRBJ2-5, the V gene TRBV28; a possible D gene is TRBD1 (6 bases). The V and J ends lost 5 bases and 0 bases respectively, with 7 bases between them. Per germline, CDR1 MDHEN and CDR2 SYDVKM. The CDR3 covers 13 residues.

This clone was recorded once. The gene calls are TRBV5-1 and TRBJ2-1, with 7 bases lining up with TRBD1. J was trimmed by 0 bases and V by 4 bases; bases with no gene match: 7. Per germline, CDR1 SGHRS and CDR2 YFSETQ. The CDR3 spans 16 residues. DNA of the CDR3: TGCGCCAGCAGCCTAATGACAGGGAGCTCCTACAATGAGCAGTTCTTC. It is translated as CASSLMTGSSYNEQFF.

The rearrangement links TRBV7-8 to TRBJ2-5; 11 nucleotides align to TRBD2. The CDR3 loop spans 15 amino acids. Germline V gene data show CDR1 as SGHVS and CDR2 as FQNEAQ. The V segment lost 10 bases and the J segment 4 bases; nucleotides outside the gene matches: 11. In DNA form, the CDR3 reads TGTGCCACCAAGACTAGCGGGGTGGGAGGAGAGACCCAGTACTTC. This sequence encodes CATKTSGVGGETQYF.

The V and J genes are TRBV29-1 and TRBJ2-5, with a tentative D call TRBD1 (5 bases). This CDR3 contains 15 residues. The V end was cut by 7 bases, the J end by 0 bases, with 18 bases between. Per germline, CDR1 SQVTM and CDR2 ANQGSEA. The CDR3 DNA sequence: TGCAGCGCCCAGGGCCAAGGTGAAGACCAAGAGACCCAGTACTTC. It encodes CSAQGQGEDQETQYF.

CDR3 residues: CASSLDGRGLRAFF. The CDR3 DNA is TGTGCCAGCAGCCTGGATGGCAGGGGGCTTAGAGCTTTCTTT. The chain combines TRBV6-1 with TRBJ1-1; 8 bases line up with TRBD1. Losses at the gene ends were 6 bases for V and 10 bases for J; bases not matched to a gene: 13. CDR3 length equals 14 residues. Germline lookup yields CDR1 MNHNS and CDR2 SASEGT.

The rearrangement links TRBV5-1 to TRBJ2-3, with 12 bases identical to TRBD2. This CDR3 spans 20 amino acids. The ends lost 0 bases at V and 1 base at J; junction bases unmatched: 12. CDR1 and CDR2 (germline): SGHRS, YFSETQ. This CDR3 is CASSLELSLAGGLGTDTQYF. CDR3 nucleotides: TGCGCCAGCAGCTTGGAGTTGAGTCTAGCGGGGGGGCTGGGCACAGATACGCAGTATTTT.

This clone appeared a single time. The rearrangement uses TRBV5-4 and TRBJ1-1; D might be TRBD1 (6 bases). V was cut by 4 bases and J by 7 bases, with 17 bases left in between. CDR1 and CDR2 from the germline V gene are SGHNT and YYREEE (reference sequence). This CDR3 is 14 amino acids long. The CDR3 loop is CASSEPMQGREAFF. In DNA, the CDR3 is TGTGCCAGCAGCGAACCAATGCAGGGGCGTGAAGCTTTCTTT.

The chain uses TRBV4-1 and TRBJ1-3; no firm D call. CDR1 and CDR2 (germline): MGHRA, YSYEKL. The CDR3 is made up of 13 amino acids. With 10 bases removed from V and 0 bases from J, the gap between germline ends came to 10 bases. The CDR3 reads CATRAGSGNTIYF. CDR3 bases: TGCGCCACCAGAGCGGGCTCTGGAAACACCATATATTTT.

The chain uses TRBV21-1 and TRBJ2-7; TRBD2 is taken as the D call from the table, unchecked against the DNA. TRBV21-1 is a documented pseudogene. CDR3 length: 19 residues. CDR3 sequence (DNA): TGTGCCAGCAGCAAATGGGTTCTTCGTATTCTAGCGGGGGGTTACGAGCAGTACTTC. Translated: CASSKWVLRILAGGYEQYF.

This chain's CDR3 is CASRAPGGAEEQYF. DNA for the CDR3: TGTGCCAGTCGGGCCCCAGGAGGGGCGGAAGAGCAGTACTTC. The chain employs TRBV2 and TRBJ2-7; possible D gene TRBD2, 6 bases. CDR1 is SNHLY and CDR2 is FYNNEI in the germline V gene. The CDR3 is made up of 14 amino acids. Trimming cost V 9 bases and J 7 bases, with 22 bases left between them.

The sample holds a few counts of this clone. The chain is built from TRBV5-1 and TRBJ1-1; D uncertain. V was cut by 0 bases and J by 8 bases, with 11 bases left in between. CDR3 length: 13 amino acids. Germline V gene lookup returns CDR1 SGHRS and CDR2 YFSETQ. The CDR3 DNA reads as TGCGCCAGCAGCTTGGTACAACGGAGGGAAGCTTTCTTT. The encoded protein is CASSLVQRREAFF.